The sequence of this T cell receptor beta chain was determined in a study of blood T cell repertoires in COVID-19. The wider study: COVID-19 samples from acute and convalescent phases originated in the United States, Italy and Spain.

This CDR3 spans 15 amino acids. The V segment lost 2 bases and the J segment 8 bases; nucleotides outside the gene matches: 10. CDR1 is SEHNR and CDR2 is FQNEAQ in the germline V gene (reference sequence). Cohorts were based on clinical histories the participants reported. Each exposed participant met a COVID-19 case in the 2 weeks preceding study entry. This table comes from immunoSEQ multiplex PCR, and its TCRdb copy is limited to in-frame clones, with some not included. Among 150,000 to 200,000 clones listed, approximately 80% were seen once. Sample: PBMCs or T cells enriched from blood (not recorded which). V usage is TRBV7-9 and J usage is TRBJ1-2; 8 nucleotides agree with TRBD1. The sequence was collected from a man between 65 and 85 years old who had been exposed to COVID-19. Here the CDR3 DNA reads TGTGCCAGCAGCTTATCAGGGGGCGCAGGGGTCGGCTACACCTTC. Amino acids: CASSLSGGAGVGYTF.